This T cell receptor (beta chain) was found in a study of response to subunit inactivated influenza vaccine. One entry per CDR3 protein, called by TCRdb with MiXCR from the RT-PCR reads. The sample has under 550,000 distinct CDR3 sequences, more than 7% seen once. The germline gives CDR1 ENHRY, CDR2 SYGVKD. V was clipped by 4 bases and J by 4 bases, with 17 bases between them. The CDR3 is 16 amino acids. The TCR comes from a man between 45 and 75 years old who received an inactivated influenza vaccine. The V gene is TRBV10-3, the J gene TRBJ1-3; maybe TRBD1 (6 bases). The source was PBMCs from blood, collected around 2 years after vaccination. The CDR3 is CAISVRGGREGNTIYF. For the CDR3, the DNA is TGTGCCATCAGTGTTCGCGGGGGCCGAGAGGGAAACACCATATATTTT.